This entry concerns a single T cell receptor (beta chain). The CDR3 runs to 13 residues. V was pared by 7 bases and J by 1 base, with 10 bases between. Germline V gene sequence: CDR1 SNHLY, CDR2 FYNNEI. The sample belongs to a study of control samples from healthy donors and cancer patients. Repertoires were generated with immunoSEQ multiplex PCR, while TCRdb's copy carries only in-frame clones and drops some. The sample holds 120,000 or so clones, approximately 90% seen once. This chain connects TRBV2 to TRBJ1-1; tentative D call: TRBD1 (5 bases). The sequenced material came from PBMCs. This sequence originates from a woman aged 60-70 years with lung cancer. In DNA form, the CDR3 reads TGTGCCAGCAAGAGGGGCGAGAACACTGAAGCTTTCTTT. Its translation is CASKRGENTEAFF.